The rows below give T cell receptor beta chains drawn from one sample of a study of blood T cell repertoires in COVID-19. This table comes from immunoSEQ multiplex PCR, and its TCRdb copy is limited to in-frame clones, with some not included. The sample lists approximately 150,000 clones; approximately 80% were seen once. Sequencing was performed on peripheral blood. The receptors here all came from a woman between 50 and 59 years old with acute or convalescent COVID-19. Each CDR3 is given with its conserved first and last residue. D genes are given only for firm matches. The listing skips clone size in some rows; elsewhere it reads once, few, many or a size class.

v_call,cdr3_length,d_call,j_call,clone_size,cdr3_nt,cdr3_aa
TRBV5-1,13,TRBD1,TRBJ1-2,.,TGCGCCAGCAGATTGGGACAGGGATATGGCTACACCTTC,CASRLGQGYGYTF
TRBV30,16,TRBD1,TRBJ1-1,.,TGTGCCAGGACCCGGGACAGGGGATTTATGAACACTGAAGCTTTCTTT,CARTRDRGFMNTEAFF
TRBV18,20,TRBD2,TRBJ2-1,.,TGTGCCAGCTCACGCCAGTCACTGGACCGGACTAGGGCGTCCTACAATGAGCAGTTCTTC,CASSRQSLDRTRASYNEQFF
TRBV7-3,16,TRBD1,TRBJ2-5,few,TGTGCCAGCAGCTTAAATTCGGCAGGGGGTTACGAGACCCAGTACTTC,CASSLNSAGGYETQYF
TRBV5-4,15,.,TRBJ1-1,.,TGTGCCAGCAGCCCCCCGGACAGTTGGAACACTGAAGCTTTCTTT,CASSPPDSWNTEAFF
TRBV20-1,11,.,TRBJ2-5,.,TGCAGTGCTAGGTATCAGGGGACCCAGTACTTC,CSARYQGTQYF
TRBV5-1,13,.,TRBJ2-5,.,TGCGCCAGCAGCTTTGCCGGTGCGGAGACCCAGTACTTC,CASSFAGAETQYF
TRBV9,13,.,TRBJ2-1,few,TGTGCCAGCAGGAAAACAGGGATGCATGAGCAGTTCTTC,CASRKTGMHEQFF
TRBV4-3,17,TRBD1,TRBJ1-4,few,TGCGCCAGCAGCCACCATACCACAGGGGGCGCAAGGGAAAAACTGTTTTTT,CASSHHTTGGAREKLFF
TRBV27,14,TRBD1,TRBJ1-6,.,TGTGCCAGCAGACCCGGGACAGGGTTATCACCCCTCCACTTT,CASRPGTGLSPLHF
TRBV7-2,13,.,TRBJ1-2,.,TGTGCCAGCAGCTTCTCCGCCCGAAGCGGCTACACCTTC,CASSFSARSGYTF
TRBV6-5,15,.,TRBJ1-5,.,TGTGCCAGCAGTTACTCGATTTCGGGAGATCAGCCCCAGCATTTT,CASSYSISGDQPQHF
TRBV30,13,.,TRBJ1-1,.,TGTGCCTGGAATGGTAAGCGAGGAGCTGAAGCTTTCTTT,CAWNGKRGAEAFF
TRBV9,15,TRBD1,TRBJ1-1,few,TGTGCCAGCAGCGTTGCAGGGGGACAGGGAGGGGAAGCTTTCTTT,CASSVAGGQGGEAFF
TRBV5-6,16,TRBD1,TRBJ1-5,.,TGTGCCAGCAGCTTTGGGCAGGGGGCTAGCAATCAGCCCCAGCATTTT,CASSFGQGASNQPQHF
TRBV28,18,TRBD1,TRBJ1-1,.,TGTGCCAGCAGTTTAGGATATCGGGCAGGGGGAGCGAACACTGAAGCTTTCTTT,CASSLGYRAGGANTEAFF
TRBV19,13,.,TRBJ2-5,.,TGTGCCAGTAGTACAGGGGGGCAAGAGACCCAGTACTTC,CASSTGGQETQYF
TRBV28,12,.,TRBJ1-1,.,TGTGCCAGCGCCGACACGATCACTGAAGCTTTCTTT,CASADTITEAFF
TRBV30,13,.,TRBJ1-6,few,TGTGCCTGGGCACAGGTTGGGGATTCACCCCTCCACTTT,CAWAQVGDSPLHF
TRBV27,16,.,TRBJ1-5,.,TGTGCCAGCAGTCCCTCGACAGCTTATAGCAATCAGCCCCAGCATTTT,CASSPSTAYSNQPQHF
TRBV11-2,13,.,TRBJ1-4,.,TGTGCCAGCAGCTCGAACAACAATGAAAAACTGTTTTTT,CASSSNNNEKLFF
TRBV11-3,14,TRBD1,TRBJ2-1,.,TGTGCCAGCAGCTGGGGACAGAACTACAATGAGCAGTTCTTC,CASSWGQNYNEQFF
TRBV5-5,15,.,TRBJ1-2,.,TGTGCCAGCAGCCCGGCCGACAGACCGTCCTATGGCTACACCTTC,CASSPADRPSYGYTF
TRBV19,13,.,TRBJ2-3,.,TGTGCCAGTAGTATACCTCAGCGGAATACGCAGTATTTT,CASSIPQRNTQYF
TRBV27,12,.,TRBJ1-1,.,TGTGCCAGTGCAGGGTTGAACACTGAAGCTTTCTTT,CASAGLNTEAFF
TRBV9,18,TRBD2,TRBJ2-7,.,TGTGCCAGCAGCGCAGGGACTAGCGGGGGGTTAAGCTCTTACGAGCAGTACTTC,CASSAGTSGGLSSYEQYF
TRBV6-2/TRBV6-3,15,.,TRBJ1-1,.,TGTGCCAGCAGTTACCAAGCGGGTATGAGCACTGAAGCTTTCTTT,CASSYQAGMSTEAFF
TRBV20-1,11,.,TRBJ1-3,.,TGCAGTGCTCAAAACCCGGACACCATATATTTT,CSAQNPDTIYF
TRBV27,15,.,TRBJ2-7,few,TGTGCCAGCAGAATAAACAGGGACCCTCCCTACGAGCAGTACTTC,CASRINRDPPYEQYF
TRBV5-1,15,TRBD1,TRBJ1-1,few,TGCGCCAGCAGCGATACCGGGACAGGGGGTACTGAAGCTTTCTTT,CASSDTGTGGTEAFF
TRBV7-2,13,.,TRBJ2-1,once,TGTGCCAGCAGCCCCCGCGGCGACAATGAGCAGTTCTTC,CASSPRGDNEQFF
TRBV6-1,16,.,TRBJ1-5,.,TGTGCCAGCAGTGAAATTGGGGGGTATGGCCATCAGCCCCAGCATTTT,CASSEIGGYGHQPQHF
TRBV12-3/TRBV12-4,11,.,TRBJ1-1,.,TGTGCCAGCACCCAGAACACTGAAGCTTTCTTT,CASTQNTEAFF